These 20 T cell receptor beta chains were sequenced from one sample in a study of shared clonotypes between healthy human individuals. Only in-frame clones appear in the TCRdb table, and some are missing; sequencing was by immunoSEQ multiplex PCR. The sample has 1.4 million or so clones; just under 99% are singletons. The sample comprised naive CD4+ T cells sorted from blood. The sample's subset: CD45RA+ positively selected. These receptors all come from a man aged 25-45 years in good health.

The rearrangement joins TRBV4-3 to TRBJ2-7; no reliable D call. The CDR3 contains 15 residues. Between the trimmed V and J ends, which lost 0 bases and 6 bases, there was a span of 15 bases. Germline values: CDR1 LGHNA, CDR2 YSLEER. CDR3 coding DNA: TGCGCCAGCAGCCAAGAAGCCGGGTTTACCGGCGAGCAGTACTTC. Encoded protein: CASSQEAGFTGEQYF.

This clone was recorded only once. This same CDR3 is encoded by further DNA sequences in the sample. V is TRBV2 and J is TRBJ1-2; D is perhaps TRBD1 (5 bases). Trimming pared 6 bases from V and 0 bases from J, leaving 8 bases between. CDR1 is SNHLY and CDR2 is FYNNEI in the germline V gene. CDR3 size: 13 residues. The CDR3 loop reads CASSGTANYGYTF. The CDR3 DNA sequence: TGTGCCAGCAGCGGGACGGCTAACTATGGCTACACCTTC.

Worth noting for this clone: Other nucleotide sequences from this sample produce the same CDR3. The chain has TRBV5-1 and TRBJ2-7; 10 positions agree with TRBD2. J was trimmed by 3 bases and V by 4 bases; bases with no gene match: 4. CDR1 is SGHRS, CDR2 YFSETQ, per germline. This CDR3 region has 14 residues. The DNA of the CDR3 is TGCGCCAGCAGCAATCCTAGCGGGAGCTACGAGCAGTACTTC. It codes for CASSNPSGSYEQYF.

The chain couples TRBV5-6 to TRBJ1-5; D gene uncertain. Germline V gene lookup returns CDR1 SGHDT and CDR2 YYEEEE. The CDR3 runs to 15 residues. V lost 2 bases, J lost 4 bases, and 13 bases lay in between. CDR3 in amino acids: CASSFGPAENQPQHF. The CDR3 DNA is TGTGCCAGCAGCTTTGGACCAGCCGAGAATCAGCCCCAGCATTTT.

The chain joins TRBV7-8 to TRBJ2-4; D is possibly TRBD1 (5 bases). The CDR3 consists of 17 residues. Between the trimmed V and J ends, which lost 2 bases and 3 bases, there was a span of 17 bases. Per germline, CDR1 SGHVS and CDR2 FQNEAQ. The CDR3, as DNA: TGTGCCAGCAGCTTATTGAGCTTAGGGGCTGACAAAAACATTCAGTACTTC. It yields the protein CASSLLSLGADKNIQYF.

The rearrangement uses TRBV18 and TRBJ2-1; the D is unclear. Germline CDR1 reads KGHSH; CDR2 reads LQKENI. The CDR3 has 15 residues. V lost 2 bases and J 3 bases, leaving 11 bases between the germline ends. The CDR3 sequence: CASSPLAASYNEQFF. CDR3 DNA sequence: TGTGCCAGCTCACCATTAGCAGCTAGCTACAATGAGCAGTTCTTC.

The chain employs TRBV9 and TRBJ2-3, with 9 positions matching TRBD2. Unmatched junction bases numbered 6, after V lost 0 bases and J lost 7 bases. Germline V lookup: CDR1 SGDLS, CDR2 YYNGEE. The CDR3 spans 15 residues. The chain's CDR3 is CASSVATSGPNTQYF. The CDR3 DNA reads as TGTGCCAGCAGCGTAGCGACTAGCGGCCCCAATACGCAGTATTTT.

This chain connects TRBV9 to TRBJ1-3; D gene uncertain. The V gene's germline CDR1 is SGDLS and CDR2 YYNGEE. The CDR3 loop spans 15 amino acids. Deletions cut 0 bases from V and 0 bases from J, with 7 bases between. CDR3 region: CASSVDSVSGNTIYF. The DNA for the CDR3 is TGTGCCAGCAGCGTAGATTCTGTCTCTGGAAACACCATATATTTT.

The rearrangement uses TRBV30 and TRBJ1-1; D call uncertain. Germline V lookup: CDR1 GTSNPN, CDR2 SVGIG (reference sequence). The CDR3 extends over 15 amino acids. Trimming shortened V by 4 bases and J by 0 bases, and 15 bases separated the two germline ends. The CDR3 is CAWNVGWRLNTEAFF. The CDR3 DNA follows: TGTGCCTGGAATGTGGGGTGGCGATTGAACACTGAAGCTTTCTTT. The variable domain in full, with the rest retrieved from reference TRBV30 and TRBJ1-1, is SQTIHQWPATLVQPVGSPLSLECTVEGTSNPNLYWYRQAAGRGLQLLFYSVGIGQISSEVPQNLSASRPQDRQFILSSKKLLLSDSGFYLCAWNVGWRLNTEAFFGQGTRLTVV.

The J gene is TRBJ1-1, the V gene TRBV5-1; 9 bases align to TRBD1. In germline, CDR1 is SGHRS, CDR2 YFSETQ. V was pared by 0 bases and J by 5 bases, with 2 bases of the junction left unmatched. This CDR3 is built from 14 residues. CDR3 DNA: TGCGCCAGCAGCTTGGCCGGGACAGGGACTGAAGCTTTCTTT. This encodes CASSLAGTGTEAFF. The full variable domain, its missing parts supplied by reference TRBV5-1 and TRBJ1-1, is KAGVTQTPRYLIKTRGQQVTLSCSPISGHRSVSWYQQTPGQGLQFLFEYFSETQRNKGNFPGRFSGRQFSNSRSEMNVSTLELGDSALYLCASSLAGTGTEAFFGQGTRLTVV.

This chain links TRBV6-5 with TRBJ1-5; D not certain. Germline V CDR1 and CDR2: MNHEY, SVGAGI. CDR3 length: 15 amino acids. Trimming took 0 bases from V and 6 from J, leaving 12 bases between them. CDR3 region: CASSYSLGKGQPQHF. The CDR3 nucleotides read TGTGCCAGCAGTTACTCACTGGGTAAGGGTCAGCCCCAGCATTTT.

The chain couples TRBV5-1 to TRBJ2-6; 9 bases match TRBD1. V shed 8 bases and J 0 bases; nucleotides not matched to a gene: 9. The CDR3 has 17 residues. Germline V CDR1 and CDR2: SGHRS, YFSETQ. Here the CDR3 reads CASHAGQGSSGANVLTF. In nucleotides, the CDR3 is TGCGCCAGTCATGCGGGACAGGGTTCCTCTGGGGCCAACGTCCTGACTTTC.

The chain has TRBV7-6 and TRBJ2-3; 9 positions agree with TRBD2. The germline gives CDR1 SGHVS, CDR2 FNYEAQ. V shed 1 base, J shed 4 bases, and the junction held 6 bases outside the gene matches. The CDR3 consists of 16 residues. This CDR3 reads CASSLGVAGAADTQYF. The CDR3 DNA follows: TGTGCCAGCAGCTTAGGTGTAGCGGGAGCTGCAGATACGCAGTATTTT.

The gene calls are TRBV5-1 and TRBJ2-4; 8 bases map to TRBD1. V gave up 3 bases and J gave up 4 bases; unmatched junction bases: 9. CDR1 and CDR2 from the germline V gene are SGHRS and YFSETQ. This CDR3 contains 16 residues. The CDR3 bases are TGCGCCAGCAGCTCAGGACAGGGCCACTCAAAAAACATTCAGTACTTC. Translated: CASSSGQGHSKNIQYF.

This chain connects TRBV4-2 to TRBJ2-3, with D maybe TRBD2 (5 bases). V shed 1 base and J shed 0 bases, with 11 bases lying between them. The CDR3 covers 16 residues. CDR1 and CDR2 from the germline V gene are LGHNA and YNFKEQ. For the CDR3, the DNA is TGTGCCAGCAGCCAAGTAAAGCGGACTAGCACAGATACGCAGTATTTT. This translates into CASSQVKRTSTDTQYF.

CDR3 bases: TGCGCCAGCAGCTTGCGGCTAGCGGGAGAGGGCACCGGGGAGCTGTTTTTT. Translated: CASSLRLAGEGTGELFF. The genes are TRBV5-1 and TRBJ2-2; 10 positions match TRBD2. The ends lost 1 base at V and 4 bases at J; junction bases unmatched: 7. Germline CDR1 reads SGHRS; CDR2 reads YFSETQ. The CDR3 runs 17 residues.

In the case of this clone: Other DNA sequences of this sample code for an identical CDR3. The rearrangement links TRBV30 to TRBJ2-3; weak D call: TRBD2 (5 bases). CDR1 GTSNPN and CDR2 SVGIG come from the germline V gene (reference sequence). Trimming took off 2 bases at V and 0 bases at J, with 9 bases between the two ends. CDR3 length equals 14 residues. CDR3 protein: CAWSLSGSTDTQYF. Written as DNA, the CDR3 is TGTGCCTGGAGTCTGAGCGGAAGCACAGATACGCAGTATTTT.

As for this clone: At one of its ends the junction is not consistent with the germline gene, which may arise from a read error. V gene TRBV2 combines with J gene TRBJ1-5, with D possibly TRBD1 on 5 matching bases. Germline assignment: CDR1 SNHLY and CDR2 FYNNEI. The CDR3 is 11 residues long. Here the CDR3 reads CASSYSGDANF. The CDR3 bases are TGTGCCAGCAGCTATTCCGGGGACGCTAATTTT.

V is TRBV4-3 and J is TRBJ2-1, with D hard to call. The CDR3 runs 16 residues. V lost 2 bases and J 0 bases, leaving 11 bases between the germline ends. The germline V gene has CDR1 LGHNA and CDR2 YSLEER. As DNA, the CDR3 is TGCGCCAGCAGCCAAAGTGGCGCGAGCTCCTACAATGAGCAGTTCTTC. Protein: CASSQSGASSYNEQFF.

The chain is built from TRBV4-3 and TRBJ1-4; 9 bases fit TRBD1. There are 16 residues in the CDR3. The V and J ends lost 0 bases and 8 bases, in that order; junction bases with no gene match: 7. From germline, CDR1 is LGHNA and CDR2 YSLEER. CDR3 loop: CASSQDFRDRDEKLFF. CDR3 in DNA: TGCGCCAGCAGCCAAGACTTCCGGGACAGGGACGAAAAACTGTTTTTT.